The present T cell receptor (beta chain) was sequenced within a study of blood T cell repertoires in COVID-19. Turning to the study itself: From the United States, Italy and Spain came samples of acute and convalescent COVID-19. T cells, B-cell-depleted T cells, or PBMCs provided the cDNA or gDNA that served as material.

This CDR3 contains 14 residues. The J segment lost 2 bases and the V segment lost 6 bases, leaving 4 bases of the junction unmatched. Germline lookup yields CDR1 MDHEN and CDR2 SYDVKM. As handled by the study authors: Nucleated cell number was recorded as an estimate derived from reference gene primer amplification. Measured with immunoSEQ multiplex PCR; TCRdb has only the in-frame clones, and not every one. V, J and clone size derive from that table, while D and trimming were established from the DNA sequence. The sample consists of tens of thousands of clones, 79% of them appearing once. The sequenced sample consisted of peripheral blood. The sequence was collected from a woman older than 75 with acute or convalescent COVID-19. This chain links TRBV28 with TRBJ2-5; 9 bases fit TRBD1. The CDR3 DNA is TGTGCCAGCAGAGACAGGGGGGGGCAAGAGACCCAGTACTTC. Residues: CASRDRGGQETQYF.